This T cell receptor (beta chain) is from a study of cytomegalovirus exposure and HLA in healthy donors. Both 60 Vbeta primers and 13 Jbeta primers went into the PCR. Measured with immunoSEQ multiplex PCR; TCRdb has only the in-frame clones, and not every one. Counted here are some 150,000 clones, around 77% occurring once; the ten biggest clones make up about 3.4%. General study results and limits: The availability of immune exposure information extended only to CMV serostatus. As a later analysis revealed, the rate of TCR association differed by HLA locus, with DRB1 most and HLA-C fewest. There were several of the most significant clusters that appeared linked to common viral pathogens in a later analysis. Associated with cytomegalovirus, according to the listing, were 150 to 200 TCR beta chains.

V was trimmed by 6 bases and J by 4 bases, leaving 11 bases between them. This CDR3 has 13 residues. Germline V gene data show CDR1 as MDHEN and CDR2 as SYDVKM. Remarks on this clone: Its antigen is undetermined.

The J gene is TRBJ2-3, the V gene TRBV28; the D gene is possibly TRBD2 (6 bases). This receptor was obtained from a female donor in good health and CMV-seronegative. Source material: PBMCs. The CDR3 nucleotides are TGTGCCAGCAGCAGCCCTAGCGCAGATACGCAGTATTTT. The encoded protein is CASSSPSADTQYF.